This TCR beta chain derives from a study of blood T cell repertoires in COVID-19. Deletions cut 2 bases from V and 1 base from J, with 11 bases between. The CDR3 loop spans 15 amino acids. Germline V gene sequence: CDR1 WNHNN, CDR2 SYGVQD (reference sequence). The method was immunoSEQ multiplex PCR; TCRdb's version includes in-frame clones alone and lacks a portion of them. The repertoire has around 230,000 clones, 70% to 85% of them found once; the top ten carry 14% to 15%. Sequenced input: PBMCs or T cells enriched from blood (not recorded which). The V call is TRBV10-1, the J call TRBJ1-1; D uncertain. The receptor was derived from a man aged 40-50 years who had recovered from COVID-19. The CDR3 loop is CASSERPGKNTEAFF. DNA of the CDR3: TGCGCCAGCAGTGAGCGACCGGGGAAGAACACTGAAGCTTTCTTT.